The 29 T cell receptor beta chains below all came from one sample that was sequenced in a study of immune heterogeneity within non-small cell lung tumors. For the TCR beta CDR3, multiplex PCR with 32 V and 13 J primers performed the amplification. Each CDR3 protein is one row after TCRdb ran MiXCR on the multiplex PCR reads. The table includes fewer than 4,500 distinct CDR3 sequences, 24% detected once. Template input was genomic DNA from bulk tumor (600 ng per sample). Several biopsies were collected from each primary tumor during surgery. They were spaced as far apart as possible within the tumor mass. Those enrolled were patients newly diagnosed with untreated non-small cell lung cancer and undergoing curative surgery. The sequenced sample consisted of lung tumor tissue. The receptors come from a man aged 45-60 years with non-small cell lung cancer.

Note on this clonotype: This sequence may be a read error, since a much larger clone differs from it by one base. The genes are TRBV9 and TRBJ2-1; TRBD2 is a possible D gene (5 bases). CDR3 size: 17 residues. V was cut by 3 bases and J by 2 bases, with 18 bases left in between. Germline V gene sequence: CDR1 SGDLS, CDR2 YYNGEE. DNA of the CDR3: TGTGCCAGCAGCGCTAAGCCCCCGGGGAACCCCTACAATGAGCAGTTCTTC. Translation: CASSAKPPGNPYNEQFF.

This clonotype ranks as medium-sized (0.01 to 0.1%). V is TRBV2 and J is TRBJ1-5; 7 nucleotides agree with TRBD1. Trimming at V came to 6 bases and at J to 2 bases, leaving 7 bases not matched to a gene. The CDR3 consists of 15 residues. The germline V gene has CDR1 SNHLY and CDR2 FYNNEI. The CDR3: CASRTDRVGNQPQHF. CDR3 DNA: TGTGCCAGCAGAACCGACAGGGTCGGCAATCAGCCCCAGCATTTT. Supplemented by reference TRBV2 and TRBJ1-5, the full variable domain reads EPEVTQTPSHQVTQMGQEVILRCVPISNHLYFYWYRQILGQKVEFLVSFYNNEISEKSEIFDDQFSVERPDGSNFTLKIRSTKLEDSAMYFCASRTDRVGNQPQHFGDGTRLSIL.

This clonotype is medium-sized. The chain recombines TRBV6-1 with TRBJ2-4; 15 bases are shared with TRBD2. J gave up 0 bases and V 9 bases, and 6 bases lay outside the gene matches. This CDR3 spans 17 amino acids. CDR1 and CDR2 from the germline V gene are MNHNS and SASEGT. The CDR3 reads CASRTSGGGLAKNIQYF. The DNA for the CDR3 is TGTGCCAGTAGGACTAGCGGGGGGGGCCTAGCCAAAAACATTCAGTACTTC.

In this sample, this clonotype is medium-sized. This chain links TRBV7-3 with TRBJ2-1; 9 bases line up with TRBD2. Losses at the gene ends were 8 bases for V and 8 bases for J; bases not matched to a gene: 13. In germline, CDR1 is SGHTA, CDR2 FQGTGA. This CDR3 has 15 amino acids. The CDR3 spells CASSRAAGGGDEQFF. CDR3 in DNA: TGTGCCAGCTCGAGGGCAGCGGGAGGTGGGGATGAGCAGTTCTTC.

A word on this clonotype: A clone one base away is much larger, so this may be a read error. The DNA is left out, because the CDR3 cannot be placed on it with certainty; the CDR3 is given as TCRdb lists it. V and J are TRBV6-2 or TRBV6-3 and TRBJ1-6. Germline loops: CDR1 MNHEY, CDR2 SVGEGT. The CDR3 is 14 residues long, counting both termini. The CDR3 protein is CASSLVGPGSPPHF.

The chain links TRBV30 to TRBJ1-4; D perhaps matches TRBD1 (5 bases). Germline V gives CDR1 GTSNPN, CDR2 SVGIG (reference sequence). The CDR3 has 17 amino acids. The V gene lost 0 bases and the J gene lost 8 bases, with 22 bases spanning the gap. CDR3 coding DNA: TGTGCCTGGAGTGTAGGGGTACGTGGAGGGAACCCCGAAAAACTGTTTTTT. It codes for CAWSVGVRGGNPEKLFF.

The sample holds many counts of this clonotype. The V and J genes are TRBV20-1 and TRBJ2-2; possibly TRBD1 for D (5 bases). Germline lookup yields CDR1 DFQATT and CDR2 SNEGSKA (reference sequence). V lost 0 bases and J 8 bases, leaving 19 bases between the germline ends. The CDR3 consists of 16 residues. CDR3 sequence (DNA): TGCAGTGCTAGAGATATCAGATCTTCTGGGGCTGGGGAGCTGTTTTTT. Amino acids: CSARDIRSSGAGELFF.

A remark on this clonotype: The junction and the germline gene differ at one end; a read error may be behind it. The chain couples TRBV28 to TRBJ2-1; 13 bases align to TRBD2. The CDR3 spans 17 residues. Germline V gene sequence: CDR1 MDHEN, CDR2 SYDVKM. The CDR3 DNA reads TGTGCCAGCAGTACTGGACTAGCGGGAGTCCTCTACAATCAGCAGTTCTTC. Protein product: CASSTGLAGVLYNQQFF.

This clonotype was seen many times. The chain links TRBV6-5 to TRBJ2-4, with TRBD2 identical over 8 bases. Per the germline V gene, CDR1 is MNHEY and CDR2 is SVGAGI. CDR3 length: 18 residues. V shed 2 bases, J shed 4 bases, and the junction held 13 bases outside the gene matches. CDR3 DNA: TGTGCCAGCAGTTACGGTCGAGACCCGGGACTAGGGAAAAACATTCAGTACTTC. Its translation is CASSYGRDPGLGKNIQYF.

This clonotype is medium-sized in the sample. The gene calls are TRBV5-1 and TRBJ2-7; D might be TRBD1 (6 bases). Trimming removed 4 bases from V and 1 base from J, with 15 bases in between. Germline V lookup: CDR1 SGHRS, CDR2 YFSETQ. The length of the CDR3 is 15 residues. The CDR3 DNA sequence: TGCGCCAGCAGCCGGCAGGGGTCGGCTTCCTACGAGCAGTACTTC. As protein: CASSRQGSASYEQYF.

This clonotype has just a few counts. The chain recombines TRBV19 with TRBJ2-5; D unresolved. The CDR3 extends over 15 amino acids. V was cut by 7 bases and J by 2 bases, with 17 bases left in between. The V gene's germline CDR1 is LNHDA and CDR2 SQIVND (reference sequence). Written as DNA, the CDR3 is TGTGCCAGTAAGATAAGAGACCGCTCTCAAGAGACCCAGTACTTC. This sequence encodes CASKIRDRSQETQYF.

Turning to this clonotype: A read error may explain this, as a much larger clone is one base away. The CDR3 nucleotides read TGTGCCAGCAGCCAAGTGGGCACGTTTGGCGAAAAACTGTTTTTT. Translated, it gives CASSQVGTFGEKLFF. This chain joins TRBV3-1 and TRBJ1-4; D gene ambiguous. The germline V gene encodes CDR1 LGHDT and CDR2 YNNKEL (reference sequence). Trimming removed 1 base at V and 8 bases at J, with 14 bases between. The length of the CDR3 is 15 residues. Full variable domain (missing parts from reference TRBV3-1 and TRBJ1-4): DTAVSQTPKYLVTQMGNDKSIKCEQNLGHDTMYWYKQDSKKFLKIMFSYNNKELIINETVPNRFSPKSPDKAHLNLHINSLELGDSAVYFCASSQVGTFGEKLFFGSGTQLSVL.

In its sample, this clonotype ranks as medium-sized. The J gene is TRBJ1-2, the V gene TRBV4-1; D is undetermined. Trimming took 0 bases from V and 8 from J, leaving 19 bases between them. The CDR3 is 16 amino acids. CDR1 is MGHRA and CDR2 is YSYEKL in the germline V gene. Here the CDR3 reads CASSQEVVFLTSGYTF. The CDR3 DNA is TGCGCCAGCAGCCAAGAGGTGGTCTTCTTGACTAGCGGCTACACCTTC.

By sample share, this clonotype is medium-sized (0.01 to 0.1%). This chain connects TRBV12-3 or TRBV12-4 to TRBJ1-1; D is undetermined. Between the trimmed V and J ends, which lost 8 bases and 2 bases, there was a span of 6 bases. The CDR3 runs 11 residues. The CDR3 loop reads CASGLNTEAFF. CDR3 in DNA: TGTGCCAGCGGCTTAAACACTGAAGCTTTCTTT.

This clonotype appeared a few times. A much more abundant neighbour one base away suggests this may be a read error. The rearrangement uses TRBV10-2 and TRBJ2-4; D gene unclear. Per germline, CDR1 WSHSY and CDR2 SAAADI. Trimming pared 1 base from V and 1 base from J, leaving 14 bases between. The CDR3 is made up of 17 amino acids. CDR3 amino acids: CASSELLWHGAKNIQYF. The CDR3 DNA is TGCGCCAGCAGTGAGTTATTGTGGCATGGTGCCAAAAACATTCAGTACTTC.

Only a few counts were recorded for this clonotype. The rearrangement uses TRBV20-1 and TRBJ2-1; 14 nucleotides line up with TRBD2. The CDR3 totals 16 residues. CDR1 is DFQATT and CDR2 is SNEGSKA in the germline V gene (reference sequence). Trimming took 5 bases from V and 0 from J; bases not matched to a gene: 3. CDR3 protein: CSAGLAGGRSYNEQFF. DNA for the CDR3: TGCAGTGCTGGACTAGCGGGGGGACGCTCCTACAATGAGCAGTTCTTC.

This clonotype is medium-sized within its sample. J is TRBJ1-5 and V is TRBV28; 9 bases map to TRBD1. Germline V gives CDR1 MDHEN, CDR2 SYDVKM. V trimming: 6 bases; J trimming: 0 bases; junction bases outside the gene matches: 9. This CDR3 region has 17 residues. CDR3 DNA sequence: TGTGCCAGCAGAAAGAGACAGGGGGGGAATAGCAATCAGCCCCAGCATTTT. Translated: CASRKRQGGNSNQPQHF.

Worth noting for this clonotype: This may arise from a read error, as a much more abundant clone is one base away. The CDR3 region is CAWGALSGNEQFF. In DNA, the CDR3 is TGTGCCTGGGGTGCCCTCTCCGGTAATGAGCAGTTCTTC. The gene calls are TRBV30 and TRBJ2-1; no clear D gene. Looked up from germline, CDR1 is GTSNPN and CDR2 is SVGIG (reference sequence). The CDR3 extends over 13 amino acids. Trimming stripped 5 bases from V and 7 bases from J, with 15 bases between.

By share, this clonotype counts as medium-sized. The CDR3 region has the DNA TGTGCCAGCAGTGACGGGGGTAATTCACCCCTCCACTTT. Protein product: CASSDGGNSPLHF. The V gene is TRBV6-1, the J gene TRBJ1-6; tentative D call: TRBD1 (5 bases). Trimming left V 3 bases short and J 6 bases short, with 6 bases between. Per germline, CDR1 MNHNS and CDR2 SASEGT. This CDR3 is built from 13 residues.

This clonotype is termed medium-sized. J is TRBJ1-4 and V is TRBV28, with D possibly matching TRBD1 (5 bases). The germline V and J ends were trimmed by 2 bases and 10 bases, with 14 bases remaining between them. The CDR3 loop spans 14 amino acids. Germline V gene sequence: CDR1 MDHEN, CDR2 SYDVKM. In nucleotides, the CDR3 is TGTGCCAGCAGTTTAGCAATAGAAAGGGGAAAACTGTTTTTT. Amino acids: CASSLAIERGKLFF.

By sample share, this clonotype is medium-sized. V is TRBV19 and J is TRBJ2-3; D gene unclear. The germline V gene has CDR1 LNHDA and CDR2 SQIVND (reference sequence). The CDR3 totals 11 residues. V was cut by 4 bases and J by 2 bases, with 1 base left in between. The DNA of the CDR3 is TGTGCCAGTAGTAACACAGATACGCAGTATTTT. Amino acids: CASSNTDTQYF.

V is TRBV19 and J is TRBJ2-6; D may be TRBD1 or TRBD2 (5 bases each). Germline V gene lookup returns CDR1 LNHDA and CDR2 SQIVND (reference sequence). V gave up 11 bases and J gave up 0 bases, with 17 bases separating them. This CDR3 comprises 16 residues. CDR3 DNA: TGTGCCCGTATTCCCCGGGGCGCCTCTGGGGCCAACGTCCTGACTTTC. Protein sequence: CARIPRGASGANVLTF.

A note on this clonotype: An end of the junction differs from the germline gene, which may be a read error. The rearrangement uses TRBV20-1 and TRBJ1-6; D not resolved. The CDR3 runs 15 residues. CDR1 is DFQATT, CDR2 SNEGSKA, per germline (reference sequence). Written as DNA, the CDR3 is TGCAGTGCCTACATGCTCAGCTCCTATAATTCACCCCCCCACTTT. It encodes CSAYMLSSYNSPPHF.

This clonotype is termed medium-sized. This rearrangement joins TRBV28 to TRBJ2-2; 11 positions agree with TRBD2. The CDR3 loop spans 15 amino acids. Trimming removed 4 bases from V and 8 bases from J; junction bases left unmatched: 6. Germline V gives CDR1 MDHEN, CDR2 SYDVKM. The CDR3 DNA follows: TGTGCCAGCAGTTCCCGACTAGCGGGAAAAGGGGAGCTGTTTTTT. Amino acids: CASSSRLAGKGELFF.

The chain has TRBV6-1 and TRBJ2-3; 9 bases fit TRBD2. Germline trimming cut 7 bases from V and 15 bases from J; bases unmatched to any gene: 23. The CDR3 is made up of 16 amino acids. Per germline, CDR1 MNHNS and CDR2 SASEGT. The CDR3 protein is CASTRTGGGATDTHYF. The CDR3, as DNA: TGTGCCAGCACCCGTACTGGCGGGGGGGCAACAGATACCCATTATTTT.

This chain connects TRBV4-2 to TRBJ2-7; the D call may be TRBD1 or TRBD2 (6 bases each). V dropped 8 bases and J dropped 4 bases, with 21 bases sitting between them. There are 15 residues in the CDR3. Per the germline V gene, CDR1 is LGHNA and CDR2 is YNFKEQ. The DNA of the CDR3 is TGTGCCAGCCGCCCTTCTGAAGGGGGGATATACGAGCAGTACTTC. Protein product: CASRPSEGGIYEQYF.

This chain uses TRBV10-2 with TRBJ2-3; D ambiguous. The CDR3 length is 17 residues. V shed 2 bases and J shed 0 bases, with 15 bases lying between them. Germline CDR1 and CDR2: WSHSY and SAAADI. The CDR3 DNA reads as TGCGCCAGCAGTGAGACATCGATGAAGTCCAGCACAGATACGCAGTATTTT. This sequence encodes CASSETSMKSSTDTQYF.

Judged by abundance, this clonotype is medium-sized. V gene TRBV12-3 or TRBV12-4 combines with J gene TRBJ2-2; D is perhaps TRBD1 (6 bases). This CDR3 region has 18 residues. Trimming shortened V by 5 bases and J by 0 bases, and 19 bases separated the two germline ends. CDR3 region: CASSLGLNRVTNTGELFF. CDR3 DNA sequence: TGTGCCAGCAGTCTCGGACTTAACAGGGTTACGAACACCGGGGAGCTGTTTTTT.

By share, this clonotype counts as medium-sized. In DNA form, the CDR3 reads TGCAGTGCTAGAGGGGGGAATAATGAAAAACTGTTTTTT. Residues: CSARGGNNEKLFF. This chain links TRBV20-1 with TRBJ1-4; possible D gene TRBD1, 5 bases. This CDR3 comprises 13 residues. Trimming removed 1 base from V and 4 bases from J, with 7 bases in between. Germline V gives CDR1 DFQATT, CDR2 SNEGSKA (reference sequence).